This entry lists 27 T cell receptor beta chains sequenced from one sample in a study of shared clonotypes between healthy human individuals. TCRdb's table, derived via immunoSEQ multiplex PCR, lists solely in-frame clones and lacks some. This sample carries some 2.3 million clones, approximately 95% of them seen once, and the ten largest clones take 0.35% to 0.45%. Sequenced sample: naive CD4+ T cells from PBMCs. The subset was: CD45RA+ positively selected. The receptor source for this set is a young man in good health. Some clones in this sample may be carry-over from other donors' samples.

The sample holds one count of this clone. CDR3 nucleotide sequence: TGTGCCAGCAGCTCGGGACTGTCATACGAGCAGTACTTC. It specifies CASSSGLSYEQYF. The rearrangement uses TRBV5-4 and TRBJ2-7; the D gene is possibly TRBD2 (6 bases). Germline V gene lookup returns CDR1 SGHNT and CDR2 YYREEE (reference sequence). The ends were cut back, 3 bases at V and 4 bases at J, with 11 bases in the middle. The CDR3 consists of 13 residues. Using reference TRBV5-4 and TRBJ2-7 for the parts outside the CDR3, the full variable domain is ETGVTQSPTHLIKTRGQQVTLRCSSQSGHNTVSWYQQALGQGPQFIFQYYREEENGRGNFPPRFSGLQFPNYSSELNVNALELDDSALYLCASSSGLSYEQYFGPGTRLTVT.

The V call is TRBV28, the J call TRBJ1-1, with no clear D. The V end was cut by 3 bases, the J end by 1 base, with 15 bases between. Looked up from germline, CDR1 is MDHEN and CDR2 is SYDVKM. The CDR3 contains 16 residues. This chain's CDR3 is CASSLYPGRQNTEAFF. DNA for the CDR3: TGTGCCAGCAGTTTGTATCCGGGTAGACAGAACACTGAAGCTTTCTTT. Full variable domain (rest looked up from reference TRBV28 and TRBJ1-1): DVKVTQSSRYLVKRTGEKVFLECVQDMDHENMFWYRQDPGLGLRLIYFSYDVKMKEKGDIPEGYSVSREKKERFSLILESASTNQTSMYLCASSLYPGRQNTEAFFGQGTRLTVV.

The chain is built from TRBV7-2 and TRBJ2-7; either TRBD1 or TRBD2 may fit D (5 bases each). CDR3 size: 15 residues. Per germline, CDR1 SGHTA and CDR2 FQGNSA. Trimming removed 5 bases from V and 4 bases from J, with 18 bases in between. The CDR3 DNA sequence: TGTGCCAGCAGCCCGAGACTCGAGAGGGGATACGAGCAGTACTTC. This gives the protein CASSPRLERGYEQYF.

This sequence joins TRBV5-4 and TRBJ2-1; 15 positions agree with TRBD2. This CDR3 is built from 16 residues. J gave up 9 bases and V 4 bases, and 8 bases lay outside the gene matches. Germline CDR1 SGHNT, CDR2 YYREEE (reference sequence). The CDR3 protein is CASSPGTSGRTGEQFF. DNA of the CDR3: TGTGCCAGCAGCCCGGGGACTAGCGGGAGGACAGGTGAGCAGTTCTTC.

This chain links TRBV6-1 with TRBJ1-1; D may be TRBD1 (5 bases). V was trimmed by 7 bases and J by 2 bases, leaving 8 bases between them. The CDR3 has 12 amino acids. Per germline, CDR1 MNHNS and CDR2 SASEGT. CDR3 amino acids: CASTGPNTEAFF. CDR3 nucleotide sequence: TGTGCCAGCACAGGGCCAAACACTGAAGCTTTCTTT.

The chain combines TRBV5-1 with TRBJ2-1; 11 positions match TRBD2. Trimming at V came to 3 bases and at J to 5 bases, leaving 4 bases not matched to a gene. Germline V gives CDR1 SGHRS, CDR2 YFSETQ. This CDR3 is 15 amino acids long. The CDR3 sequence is CASSSGLADHNEQFF. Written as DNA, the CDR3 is TGCGCCAGCAGCTCGGGACTAGCGGATCACAATGAGCAGTTCTTC. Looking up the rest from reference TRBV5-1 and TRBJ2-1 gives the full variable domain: KAGVTQTPRYLIKTRGQQVTLSCSPISGHRSVSWYQQTPGQGLQFLFEYFSETQRNKGNFPGRFSGRQFSNSRSEMNVSTLELGDSALYLCASSSGLADHNEQFFGPGTRLTVL.

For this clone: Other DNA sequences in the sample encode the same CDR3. CDR3 in amino acids: CAWSGQEDQPQHF. In DNA, the CDR3 is TGTGCCTGGAGTGGTCAGGAGGATCAGCCCCAGCATTTT. The chain joins TRBV30 to TRBJ1-5; D remains ambiguous. CDR1 GTSNPN and CDR2 SVGIG come from the germline V gene (reference sequence). V was shortened by 1 base and J by 5 bases, with 9 bases between the two germline ends. CDR3 length: 13 residues.

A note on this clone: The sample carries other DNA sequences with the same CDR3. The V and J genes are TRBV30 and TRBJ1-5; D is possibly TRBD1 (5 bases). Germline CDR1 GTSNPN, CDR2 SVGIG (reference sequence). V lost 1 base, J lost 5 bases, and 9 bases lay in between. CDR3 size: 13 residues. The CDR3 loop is CAWSGGRDQPQHF. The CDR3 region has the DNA TGTGCCTGGAGTGGGGGCAGAGATCAGCCCCAGCATTTT.

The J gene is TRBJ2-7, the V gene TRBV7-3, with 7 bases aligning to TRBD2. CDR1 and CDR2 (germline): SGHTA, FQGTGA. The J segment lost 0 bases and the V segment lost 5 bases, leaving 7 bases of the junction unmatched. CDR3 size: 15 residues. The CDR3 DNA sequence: TGTGCCAGCAGCGTGCGGGCGGGAGTCTCCTACGAGCAGTACTTC. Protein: CASSVRAGVSYEQYF.

In DNA form, the CDR3 reads TGCGCCAGCAGCTTGGGTTCCCTAGCGGCTTTGGAGCAGTACTTC. Its protein product is CASSLGSLAALEQYF. V gene TRBV5-1 combines with J gene TRBJ2-7, with 7 bases fitting TRBD2. V trimming: 0 bases; J trimming: 7 bases; junction bases outside the gene matches: 10. Germline CDR1 and CDR2: SGHRS and YFSETQ. The CDR3 is 15 amino acids.

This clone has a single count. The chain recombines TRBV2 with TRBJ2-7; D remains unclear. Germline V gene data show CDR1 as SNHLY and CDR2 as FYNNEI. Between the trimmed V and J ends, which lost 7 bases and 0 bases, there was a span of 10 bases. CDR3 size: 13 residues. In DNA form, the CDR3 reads TGTGCCAGCACGGACCGGAGCTCCTACGAGCAGTACTTC. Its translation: CASTDRSSYEQYF.

The CDR3 loop reads CASSKGQEASYNEQFF. The DNA for the CDR3 is TGTGCCAGCAGCAAGGGACAGGAAGCCTCCTACAATGAGCAGTTCTTC. The chain couples TRBV2 to TRBJ2-1, with 8 bases identical to TRBD1. CDR1 and CDR2 (germline): SNHLY, FYNNEI. The CDR3 contains 16 residues. V shed 6 bases, J shed 0 bases, and the junction held 7 bases outside the gene matches.

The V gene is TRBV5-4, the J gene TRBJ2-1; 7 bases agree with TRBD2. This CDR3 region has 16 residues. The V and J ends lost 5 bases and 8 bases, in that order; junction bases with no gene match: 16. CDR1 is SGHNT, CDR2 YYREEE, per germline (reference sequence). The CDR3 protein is CASSSQTSRLGYEQFF. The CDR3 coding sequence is TGTGCCAGCAGTTCTCAGACTAGCCGATTAGGATATGAGCAGTTCTTC.

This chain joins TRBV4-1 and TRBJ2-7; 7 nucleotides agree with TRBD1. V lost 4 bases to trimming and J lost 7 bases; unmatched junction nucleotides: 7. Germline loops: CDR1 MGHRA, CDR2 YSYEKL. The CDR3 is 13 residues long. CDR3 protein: CASSRDRAWEQYF. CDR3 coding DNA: TGCGCCAGCAGCCGAGACAGGGCGTGGGAGCAGTACTTC.

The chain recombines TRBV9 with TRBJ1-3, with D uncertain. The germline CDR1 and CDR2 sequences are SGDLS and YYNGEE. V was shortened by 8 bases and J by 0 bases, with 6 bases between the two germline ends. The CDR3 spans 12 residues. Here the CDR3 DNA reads TGTGCCAGTCAGAGCTCTGGAAACACCATATATTTT. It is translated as CASQSSGNTIYF.

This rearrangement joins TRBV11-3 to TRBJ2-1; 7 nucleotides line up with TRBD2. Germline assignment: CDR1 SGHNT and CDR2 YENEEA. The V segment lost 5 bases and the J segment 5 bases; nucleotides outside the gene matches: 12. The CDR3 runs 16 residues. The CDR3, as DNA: TGTGCCAGCAGCCCACGGGCAACGGGAGGTAACAATGAGCAGTTCTTC. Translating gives CASSPRATGGNNEQFF.

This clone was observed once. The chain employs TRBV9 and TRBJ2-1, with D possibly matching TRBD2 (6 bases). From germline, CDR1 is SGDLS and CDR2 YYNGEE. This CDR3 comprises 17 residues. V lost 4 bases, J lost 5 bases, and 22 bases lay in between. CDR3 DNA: TGTGCCAGCAGCACCCGGTGGGCGGGGAAAGTTAACAATGAGCAGTTCTTC. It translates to CASSTRWAGKVNNEQFF.

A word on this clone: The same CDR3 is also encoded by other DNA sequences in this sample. The CDR3 loop reads CASSPSGRLTDTQYF. Here the CDR3 DNA reads TGTGCCAGCAGTCCTAGCGGAAGACTCACAGATACGCAGTATTTT. The V gene is TRBV27, the J gene TRBJ2-3; 7 nucleotides line up with TRBD2. After removal of 5 bases from V and 2 bases from J, the junction contained 7 bases not matched to a gene. This CDR3 has 15 amino acids. The germline V gene encodes CDR1 MNHEY and CDR2 SMNVEV (reference sequence).

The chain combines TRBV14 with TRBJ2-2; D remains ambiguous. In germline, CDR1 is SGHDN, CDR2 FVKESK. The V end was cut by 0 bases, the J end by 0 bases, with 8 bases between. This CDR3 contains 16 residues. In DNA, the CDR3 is TGTGCCAGCAGCCAAGAGCTCCCGGCGAACACCGGGGAGCTGTTTTTT. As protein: CASSQELPANTGELFF.

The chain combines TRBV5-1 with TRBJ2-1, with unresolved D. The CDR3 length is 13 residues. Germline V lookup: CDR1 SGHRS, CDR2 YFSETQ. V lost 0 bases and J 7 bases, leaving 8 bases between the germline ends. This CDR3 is CASSLGQANEQFF. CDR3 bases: TGCGCCAGCAGCTTGGGGCAGGCGAATGAGCAGTTCTTC.

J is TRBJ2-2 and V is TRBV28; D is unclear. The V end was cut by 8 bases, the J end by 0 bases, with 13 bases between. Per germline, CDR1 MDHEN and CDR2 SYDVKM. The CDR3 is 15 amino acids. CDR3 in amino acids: CASSAGTPNTGELFF. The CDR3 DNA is TGTGCCAGCTCGGCCGGAACACCGAACACCGGGGAGCTGTTTTTT.

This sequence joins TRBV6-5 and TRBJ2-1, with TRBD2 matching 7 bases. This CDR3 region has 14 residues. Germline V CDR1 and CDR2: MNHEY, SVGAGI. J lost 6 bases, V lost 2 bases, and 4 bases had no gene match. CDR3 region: CASSYERGTNEQFF. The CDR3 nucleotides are TGTGCCAGCAGTTACGAGCGGGGCACCAATGAGCAGTTCTTC.

CDR3 region: CASSLAVAGGETQYF. CDR3 coding DNA: TGCGCCAGCAGCTTGGCTGTGGCGGGGGGAGAGACCCAGTACTTC. The chain links TRBV5-1 to TRBJ2-5, with TRBD2 identical over 8 bases. V shed 0 bases, J shed 4 bases, and the junction held 5 bases outside the gene matches. Germline assignment: CDR1 SGHRS and CDR2 YFSETQ. This CDR3 region has 15 residues.

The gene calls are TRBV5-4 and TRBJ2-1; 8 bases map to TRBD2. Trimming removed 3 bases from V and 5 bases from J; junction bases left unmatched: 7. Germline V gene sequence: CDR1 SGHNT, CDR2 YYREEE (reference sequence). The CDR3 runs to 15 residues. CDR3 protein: CASSSGLAPDNEQFF. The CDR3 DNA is TGTGCCAGCAGCTCCGGACTAGCCCCTGACAATGAGCAGTTCTTC.

CDR3 amino acids: CASRDTPGELFF. In DNA form, the CDR3 reads TGCGCCAGCAGGGACACACCCGGGGAGCTGTTTTTT. The rearrangement uses TRBV5-1 and TRBJ2-2; D might be TRBD1 (5 bases). This CDR3 is built from 12 residues. Germline V gene sequence: CDR1 SGHRS, CDR2 YFSETQ. V dropped 5 bases and J dropped 6 bases, with 8 bases sitting between them.

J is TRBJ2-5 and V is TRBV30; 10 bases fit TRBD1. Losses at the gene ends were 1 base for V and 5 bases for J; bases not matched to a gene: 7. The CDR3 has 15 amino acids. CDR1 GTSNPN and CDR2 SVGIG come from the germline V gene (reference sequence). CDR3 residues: CAWSADRGVLETQYF. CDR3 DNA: TGTGCCTGGAGTGCGGACAGGGGGGTTTTGGAGACCCAGTACTTC.

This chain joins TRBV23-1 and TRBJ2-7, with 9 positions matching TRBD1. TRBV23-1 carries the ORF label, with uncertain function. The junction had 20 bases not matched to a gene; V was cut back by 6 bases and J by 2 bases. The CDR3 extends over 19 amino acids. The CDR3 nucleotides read TGCGCCAGCAGCTTAAGTCGAGACAGGGGGAATTGGATCCCCTACGAGCAGTACTTC. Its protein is CASSLSRDRGNWIPYEQYF.